This T cell receptor (beta chain) came from a study of T cell repertoires in cytomegalovirus infection. Background on the study: Researchers turned to recently identified HLA-C-restricted CMV epitopes as well as well-studied HLA-B-restricted ones. Based on public TCR beta signatures, there were indications of CMV infection and of a matching HLA type.

This clonotype was counted a few times. Its antigen remains unknown. From the reads, TCRdb called clonotypes with MiXCR, one entry per CDR3 protein. There are hundreds of thousands of distinct CDR3 sequences in the sample; under 55% occur only once, and around 44% lies in the top ten. Germline-derived CDR1 and CDR2 are MGHRA and YSYEKL. V gave up 4 bases and J gave up 2 bases, with 17 bases separating them. This CDR3 region has 16 residues. Study-level points and caveats: Individuals carrying CMV plus the relevant HLA were identified by cumulative frequency of public TCR beta families. HLA-C-restricted CMV clonotypes gave the most frequent clonotype in two of eight donors.

This chain joins TRBV4-1 and TRBJ1-1, with D unresolved. Sample: cultured PBMCs, taken from culture after CMV antigen stimulation. The source is a human donor in good health (CMV status not recorded). Some clones in this sample may be carry-over from other donors' samples. The CDR3 here is CASSPPASMSNTEAFF. As DNA, the CDR3 is TGCGCCAGCAGCCCCCCTGCCTCTATGTCAAACACTGAAGCTTTCTTT.